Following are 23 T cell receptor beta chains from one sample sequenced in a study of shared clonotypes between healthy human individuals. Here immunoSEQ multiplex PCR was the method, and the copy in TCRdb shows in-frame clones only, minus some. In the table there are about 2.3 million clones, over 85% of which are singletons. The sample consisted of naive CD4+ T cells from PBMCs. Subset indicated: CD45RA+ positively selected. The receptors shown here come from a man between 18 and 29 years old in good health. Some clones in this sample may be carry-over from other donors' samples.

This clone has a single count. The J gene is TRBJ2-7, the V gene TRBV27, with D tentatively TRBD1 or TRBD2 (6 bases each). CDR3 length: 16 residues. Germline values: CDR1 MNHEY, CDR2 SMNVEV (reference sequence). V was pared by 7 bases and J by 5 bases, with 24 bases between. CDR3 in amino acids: CASIAPGARGGHEQYF. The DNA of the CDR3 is TGTGCCAGCATTGCCCCGGGGGCCCGGGGCGGTCACGAGCAGTACTTC.

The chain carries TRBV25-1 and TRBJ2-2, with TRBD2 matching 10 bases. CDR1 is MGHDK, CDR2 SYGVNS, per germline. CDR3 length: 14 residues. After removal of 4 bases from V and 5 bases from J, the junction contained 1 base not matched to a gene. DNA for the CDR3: TGTGCCAGCAGTGCGGGACTAGCGACCGGGGAGCTGTTTTTT. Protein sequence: CASSAGLATGELFF.

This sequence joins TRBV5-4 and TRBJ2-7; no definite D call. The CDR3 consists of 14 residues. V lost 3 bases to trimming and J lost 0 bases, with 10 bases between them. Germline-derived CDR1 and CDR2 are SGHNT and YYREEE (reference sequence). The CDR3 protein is CASSSAASSYEQYF. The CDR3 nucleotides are TGTGCCAGCAGCTCGGCCGCGAGCTCCTACGAGCAGTACTTC.

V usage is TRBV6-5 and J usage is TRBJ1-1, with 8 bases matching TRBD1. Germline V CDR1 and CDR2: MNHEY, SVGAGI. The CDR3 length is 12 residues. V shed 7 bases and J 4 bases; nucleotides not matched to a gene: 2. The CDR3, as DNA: TGTGCCAGCACAGACAGGGGCACTGAAGCTTTCTTT. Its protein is CASTDRGTEAFF.

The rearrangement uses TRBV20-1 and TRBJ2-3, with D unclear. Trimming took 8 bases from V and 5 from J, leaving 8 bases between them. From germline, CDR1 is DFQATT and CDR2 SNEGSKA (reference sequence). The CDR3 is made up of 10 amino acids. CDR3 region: CSLSGDTQYF. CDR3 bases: TGCAGTCTTTCGGGAGATACGCAGTATTTT.

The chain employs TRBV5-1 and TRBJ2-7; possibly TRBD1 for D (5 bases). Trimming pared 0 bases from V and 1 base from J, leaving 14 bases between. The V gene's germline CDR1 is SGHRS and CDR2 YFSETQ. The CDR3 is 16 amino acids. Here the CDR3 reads CASSLGQGLISYEQYF. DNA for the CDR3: TGCGCCAGCAGCTTGGGGCAGGGTCTTATTTCCTACGAGCAGTACTTC.

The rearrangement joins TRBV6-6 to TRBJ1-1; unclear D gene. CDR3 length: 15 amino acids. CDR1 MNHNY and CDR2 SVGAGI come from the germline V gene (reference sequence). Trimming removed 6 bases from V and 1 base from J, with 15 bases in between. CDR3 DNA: TGTGCCAGCAGCTCCCCCCGACGGGGGAACACTGAAGCTTTCTTT. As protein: CASSSPRRGNTEAFF.

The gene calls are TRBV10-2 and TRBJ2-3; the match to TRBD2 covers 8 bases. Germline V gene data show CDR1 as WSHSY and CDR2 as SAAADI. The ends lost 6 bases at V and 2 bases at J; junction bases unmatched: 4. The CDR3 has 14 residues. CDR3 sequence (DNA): TGCGCCAGCAGACTAGCGGAGACCACAGATACGCAGTATTTT. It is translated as CASRLAETTDTQYF.

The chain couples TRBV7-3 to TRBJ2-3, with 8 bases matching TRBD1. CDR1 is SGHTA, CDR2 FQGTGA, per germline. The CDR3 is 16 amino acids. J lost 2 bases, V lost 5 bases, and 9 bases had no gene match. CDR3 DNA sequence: TGTGCCAGCAGCCAGCAACCGGGACAGGTCACAGATACGCAGTATTTT. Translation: CASSQQPGQVTDTQYF.

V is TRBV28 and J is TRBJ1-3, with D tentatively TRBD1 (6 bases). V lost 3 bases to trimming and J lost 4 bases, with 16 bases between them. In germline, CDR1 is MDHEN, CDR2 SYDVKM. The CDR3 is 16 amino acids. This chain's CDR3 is CASSFTLGGGGNTIYF. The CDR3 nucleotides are TGTGCCAGCAGTTTCACCCTGGGAGGGGGAGGAAACACCATATATTTT.

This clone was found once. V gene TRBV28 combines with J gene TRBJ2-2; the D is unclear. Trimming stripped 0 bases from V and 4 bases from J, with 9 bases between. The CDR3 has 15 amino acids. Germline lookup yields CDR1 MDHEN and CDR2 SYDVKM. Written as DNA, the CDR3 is TGTGCCAGCAGTTTATGGGCCGGTGGCACCGGGGAGCTGTTTTTT. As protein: CASSLWAGGTGELFF. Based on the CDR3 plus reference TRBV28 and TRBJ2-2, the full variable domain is DVKVTQSSRYLVKRTGEKVFLECVQDMDHENMFWYRQDPGLGLRLIYFSYDVKMKEKGDIPEGYSVSREKKERFSLILESASTNQTSMYLCASSLWAGGTGELFFGEGSRLTVL.

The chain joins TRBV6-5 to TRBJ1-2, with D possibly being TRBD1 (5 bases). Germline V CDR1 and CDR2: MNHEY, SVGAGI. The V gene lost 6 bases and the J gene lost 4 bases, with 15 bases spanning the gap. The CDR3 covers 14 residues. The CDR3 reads CASSPRGEVYGYTF. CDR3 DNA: TGTGCCAGCAGCCCTCGAGGGGAGGTCTATGGCTACACCTTC.

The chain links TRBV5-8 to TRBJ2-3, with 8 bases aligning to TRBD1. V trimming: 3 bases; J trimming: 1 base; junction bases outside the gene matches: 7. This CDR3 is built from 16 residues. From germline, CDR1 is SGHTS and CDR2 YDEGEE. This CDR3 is CASSSRQGIGTDTQYF. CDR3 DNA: TGTGCCAGCAGCTCCAGACAGGGGATCGGCACAGATACGCAGTATTTT.

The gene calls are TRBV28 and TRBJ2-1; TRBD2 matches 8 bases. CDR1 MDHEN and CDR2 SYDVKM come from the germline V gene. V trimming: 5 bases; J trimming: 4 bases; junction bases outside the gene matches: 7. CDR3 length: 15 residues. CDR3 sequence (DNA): TGTGCCAGCAGTAGCGGGAGCCCCCAATACAATGAGCAGTTCTTC. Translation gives CASSSGSPQYNEQFF.

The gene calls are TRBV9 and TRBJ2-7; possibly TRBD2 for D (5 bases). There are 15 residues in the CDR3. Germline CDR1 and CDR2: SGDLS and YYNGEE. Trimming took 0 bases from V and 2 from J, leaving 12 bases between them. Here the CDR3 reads CASSVAGSLPYEQYF. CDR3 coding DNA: TGTGCCAGCAGCGTAGCGGGGTCCCTCCCCTACGAGCAGTACTTC.

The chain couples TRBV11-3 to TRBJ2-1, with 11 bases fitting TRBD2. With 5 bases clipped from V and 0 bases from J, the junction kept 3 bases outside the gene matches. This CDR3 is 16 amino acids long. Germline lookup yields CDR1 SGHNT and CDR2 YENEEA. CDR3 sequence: CASSPGLAGSYNEQFF. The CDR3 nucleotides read TGTGCCAGCAGCCCCGGACTAGCGGGCTCCTACAATGAGCAGTTCTTC. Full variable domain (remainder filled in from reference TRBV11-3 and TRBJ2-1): EAGVVQSPRYKIIEKKQPVAFWCNPISGHNTLYWYLQNLGQGPELLIRYENEEAVDDSQLPKDRFSAERLKGVDSTLKIQPAELGDSAVYLCASSPGLAGSYNEQFFGPGTRLTVL.

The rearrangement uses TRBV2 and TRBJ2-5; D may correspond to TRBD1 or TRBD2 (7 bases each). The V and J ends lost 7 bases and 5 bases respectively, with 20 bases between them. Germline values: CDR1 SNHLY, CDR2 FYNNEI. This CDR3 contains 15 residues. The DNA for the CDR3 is TGTGCCAGCATGGACGGCAGGGGGGGAGGGGAGACCCAGTACTTC. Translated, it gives CASMDGRGGGETQYF.

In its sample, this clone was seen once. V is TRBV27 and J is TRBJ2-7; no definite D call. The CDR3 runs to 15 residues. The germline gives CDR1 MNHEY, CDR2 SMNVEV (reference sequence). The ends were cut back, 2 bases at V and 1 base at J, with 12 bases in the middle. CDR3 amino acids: CASSLLALQSYEQYF. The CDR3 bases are TGTGCCAGCAGTTTACTCGCGCTCCAATCCTACGAGCAGTACTTC.

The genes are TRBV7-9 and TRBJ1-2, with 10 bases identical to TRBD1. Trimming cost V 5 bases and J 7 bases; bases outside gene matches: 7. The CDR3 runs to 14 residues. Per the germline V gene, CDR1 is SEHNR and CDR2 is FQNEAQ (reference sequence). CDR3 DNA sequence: TGTGCCAGCAGCCCCCGGACAGGGGGTGGTGGCTACACCTTC. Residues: CASSPRTGGGGYTF.

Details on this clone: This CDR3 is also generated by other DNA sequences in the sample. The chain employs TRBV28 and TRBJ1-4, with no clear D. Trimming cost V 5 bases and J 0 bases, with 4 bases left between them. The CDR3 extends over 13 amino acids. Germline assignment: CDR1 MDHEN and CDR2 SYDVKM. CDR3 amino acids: CASSRATNEKLFF. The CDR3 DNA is TGTGCCAGCAGTAGGGCAACTAATGAAAAACTGTTTTTT.

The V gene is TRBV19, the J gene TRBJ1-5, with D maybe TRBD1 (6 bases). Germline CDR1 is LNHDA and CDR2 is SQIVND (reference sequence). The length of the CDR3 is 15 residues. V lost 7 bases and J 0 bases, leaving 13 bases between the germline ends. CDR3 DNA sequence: TGTGCCAGTACCATAGGGGGGAATAGCAATCAGCCCCAGCATTTT. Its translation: CASTIGGNSNQPQHF.

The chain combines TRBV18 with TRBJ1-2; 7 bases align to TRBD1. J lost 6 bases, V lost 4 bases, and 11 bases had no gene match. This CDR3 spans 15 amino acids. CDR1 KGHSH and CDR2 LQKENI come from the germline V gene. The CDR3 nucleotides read TGTGCCAGCTCACGTAACGACAGGGATTTAGATGGCTACACCTTC. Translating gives CASSRNDRDLDGYTF.

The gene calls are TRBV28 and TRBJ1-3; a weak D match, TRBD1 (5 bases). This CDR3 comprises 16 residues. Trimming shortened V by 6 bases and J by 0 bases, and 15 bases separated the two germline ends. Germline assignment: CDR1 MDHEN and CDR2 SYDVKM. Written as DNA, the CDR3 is TGTGCCAGCAGAGAACTCCAGGGTTCCTCTGGAAACACCATATATTTT. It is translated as CASRELQGSSGNTIYF.